A selection of T cell receptor beta chains follows, all from one sample in a study of blood T cell repertoires in COVID-19. Method: immunoSEQ multiplex PCR; TCRdb's copy keeps in-frame clones and lacks some. The table shows about 280,000 clones, with approximately 82% occurring only once. Sequenced input: PBMCs or T cells enriched from blood (not recorded which). The receptors derive from a man aged 35-49 years who had been exposed to COVID-19. The CDR3 runs from the conserved cysteine through the conserved F or W. Each record gives: J gene, clone size, D gene, V gene, CDR3 DNA, CDR3 protein. D genes are given only for firm matches. Only some rows state a clone size, as once, few, many or a class for expanded clones.

TRBJ2-7 | once | TRBD1 | TRBV10-2 | TGCGCCAGCAAAGCCGGGACAGGGTGGTACGAGCAGTACTTC | CASKAGTGWYEQYF
TRBJ1-2 | - | - | TRBV5-4 | TGTGCCAGCAGCTCGCAAGGGGTCTTCTATGGCTACACCTTC | CASSSQGVFYGYTF
TRBJ2-7 | - | TRBD2 | TRBV10-2 | TGCGCCAACAACTCCGGGACTAGCGGGAGCCACGAGCAGTACTTC | CANNSGTSGSHEQYF
TRBJ2-2 | - | TRBD1 | TRBV7-8 | TGTGCCAGCAGCCCGAGTGGGACAGTTAACGCCGGGGAGCTGTTTTTT | CASSPSGTVNAGELFF
TRBJ2-7 | - | TRBD1 | TRBV2 | TGTGCCAGCACCCGGGACAGGGAGAACGAGCAGTACTTC | CASTRDRENEQYF
TRBJ2-3 | - | TRBD2 | TRBV5-1 | TGCGCCAGCAGCAGGACTAGCGAGGGAGATACGCAGTATTTT | CASSRTSEGDTQYF
TRBJ1-5 | - | TRBD1 | TRBV19 | TGTGCCAGTAGTTTCACAGGGGGCGGTCAGCCCCAGCATTTT | CASSFTGGGQPQHF
TRBJ2-7 | - | - | TRBV20-1 | TGCAGTGCTAGTGATGAACGGGAGATTATCTACGAGCAGTACTTC | CSASDEREIIYEQYF
TRBJ2-7 | - | - | TRBV5-1 | TGCGCCAGCAGCCTCTCCCCGCTAGCGCGCAGCTCCTACGAGCAGTACTTC | CASSLSPLARSSYEQYF
TRBJ2-5 | - | - | TRBV11-2 | TGTGCCAGCAGCTTACCGGACAGTGGCCCACAAGGGACCCAGTACTTC | CASSLPDSGPQGTQYF
TRBJ2-3 | - | TRBD2 | TRBV11-2 | TGTGCCAGCAGCCTCACTAGCGGACGTACAGATACGCAGTATTTT | CASSLTSGRTDTQYF
TRBJ2-2 | - | TRBD1 | TRBV9 | TGTGCCAGCAGCGTCACAGGGGAACACCGCGGGGAGCTGTTTTTT | CASSVTGEHRGELFF
TRBJ1-5 | few | TRBD1 | TRBV28 | TGTGCCAGCAGTTTGGGGGACAGGGTTCATCAGCCCCAGCATTTT | CASSLGDRVHQPQHF
TRBJ2-3 | few | TRBD1 | TRBV3-1/TRBV3-2 | TGTGCCAGCACGGCACGCTTCGACAGGGTCACAGATACGCAGTATTTT | CASTARFDRVTDTQYF
TRBJ2-3 | once | - | TRBV5-1 | TGCGCCAGCAGCCGGAGTTACCTCACAGATACGCAGTATTTT | CASSRSYLTDTQYF
TRBJ1-4 | - | TRBD1 | TRBV28 | TGTGCCAGCAGGGCAGGGACAGCAAATGAAAAACTGTTTTTT | CASRAGTANEKLFF
TRBJ2-2 | - | TRBD2 | TRBV11-3 | TGTGCCAGCAGCTTAGTGGGAGGGTTTTCCCTGAACACCGGGGAGCTGTTTTTT | CASSLVGGFSLNTGELFF
TRBJ2-7 | - | - | TRBV5-5 | TGTGCCAGCAGCCCCCAGTCCTACGAGCAGTACTTC | CASSPQSYEQYF
TRBJ2-2 | - | - | TRBV5-4 | TGTGCCAGCAGCTTGGGTGGGGCACACACCGGGGAGCTGTTTTTT | CASSLGGAHTGELFF
TRBJ2-7 | - | TRBD2 | TRBV24-1 | TGTGCCACCAGCCGCGGGAGAGACTACGAGCAGTACTTC | CATSRGRDYEQYF